Listed here are 7 T cell receptor beta chains from one sample, sequenced in a study of T-cell reconstitution after alpha-beta-depleted transplantation in children. It was with unique molecular identifiers that the TCRbeta library was prepared. MiXCR was run by TCRdb on the PCR reads, yielding one entry per CDR3 protein. The table lists 330,000 or so distinct CDR3 sequences, over 9% of them singletons, with around 7.6% in the top ten. The sequenced sample was PBMCs, obtained before TCRalphabeta/CD19-depleted stem cell transplant. These receptors originate from a boy under two years old with acute myeloid leukemia, due to receive a stem cell transplant.

Ten or more counts support this clonotype. This rearrangement joins TRBV20-1 to TRBJ2-3, with TRBD2 identical over 7 bases. The CDR3 totals 13 residues. Germline CDR1 DFQATT, CDR2 SNEGSKA (reference sequence). J lost 2 bases, V lost 6 bases, and 5 bases had no gene match. The CDR3 region has the DNA TGCAGTGCCGGGGGGACCTTCACAGATACGCAGTATTTT. This sequence encodes CSAGGTFTDTQYF.

This clonotype was observed at least ten times. V usage is TRBV27 and J usage is TRBJ2-3; D call uncertain. Germline V gene sequence: CDR1 MNHEY, CDR2 SMNVEV (reference sequence). Trimming pared 2 bases from V and 6 bases from J, leaving 15 bases between. There are 15 residues in the CDR3. For the CDR3, the DNA is TGTGCCAGCAGTTTACCGTCGGGTCCTCCGGATACGCAGTATTTT. It encodes CASSLPSGPPDTQYF.

The chain links TRBV15 to TRBJ2-3; 9 bases align to TRBD1. Per germline, CDR1 LNHNV and CDR2 YYDKDF (reference sequence). This CDR3 has 15 residues. V shed 5 bases and J 4 bases; nucleotides not matched to a gene: 7. The CDR3 sequence is CATSSGQGRPDTQYF. The CDR3 DNA sequence: TGTGCCACCAGCTCGGGACAGGGACGGCCAGATACGCAGTATTTT.

This clonotype was recorded a few times. This chain joins TRBV11-2 and TRBJ2-3, with 7 bases fitting TRBD1. With V trimmed by 5 bases and J by 4 bases, 6 bases remained unmatched. The CDR3 spans 14 residues. Germline V gene lookup returns CDR1 SGHAT and CDR2 FQNNGV. Here the CDR3 DNA reads TGTGCCAGCAGCGTAGTAAGGGGGCCAGATACGCAGTATTTT. This gives the protein CASSVVRGPDTQYF.

This clonotype was picked up a small number of times. The chain carries TRBV27 and TRBJ2-5; D unclear. Germline V gene sequence: CDR1 MNHEY, CDR2 SMNVEV (reference sequence). This CDR3 spans 13 amino acids. The V and J ends lost 4 bases and 5 bases respectively, with 11 bases between them. CDR3 coding DNA: TGTGCCAGCAGTTCTTACCCATTGGAGACCCAGTACTTC. Translated: CASSSYPLETQYF.

In this sample, this clonotype turned up many times. CDR3 DNA sequence: TGTGCCAGCAGCCTAGGGACCTTAGGGGAGACCCAGTACTTC. Protein sequence: CASSLGTLGETQYF. The chain has TRBV3-1 and TRBJ2-5; D is perhaps TRBD1 or TRBD2 (5 bases each). This CDR3 has 14 amino acids. The V end lost 4 bases, the J end lost 5 bases, and 14 bases lay between the germline ends. The germline CDR1 and CDR2 sequences are LGHDT and YNNKEL (reference sequence).

The V call is TRBV5-2, the J call TRBJ2-7. TRBV5-2 corresponds to a pseudogene. This CDR3 region has 12 residues. The CDR3 bases are TGTGCCAGCAAAAGGGAGTCCTACGAGCAGTACTTC. The encoded protein is CASKRESYEQYF.